The entry below gives a single TCR beta chain sequence along with its context. Its target is unknown. The data are from a study of post-analysis software for immune sequencing data. Looked up from germline, CDR1 is LNHNV and CDR2 is YYDKDF (reference sequence). This CDR3 comprises 14 residues. Trimming left V 1 base short and J 1 base short, with 6 bases between. Study-wide points: For normalized Chao1 diversity, multiple sclerosis patients scored significantly lower than controls did. Relative to controls, patients had 4 or 5 TRBV segments at higher frequency, with TRBV5-6, TRBV5-1 and TRBV20-1 among these.

The authors incorporated unique molecular identifiers into the TCR beta cDNA libraries. Via MiXCR, TCRdb re-called the PCR reads, giving one row per CDR3 protein. The sample yields about 560,000 distinct CDR3 sequences, roughly 46% seen once. J is TRBJ2-3 and V is TRBV15; D call uncertain. The sequence derives from a girl between 5 and 17 years old with multiple sclerosis. Specimen: blood. The CDR3 nucleotides are TGTGCCACCAGCAGAGGTCGGGGCACAGATACGCAGTATTTT. It encodes CATSRGRGTDTQYF. Using reference TRBV15 and TRBJ2-3 for the parts outside the CDR3, the full variable domain is DAMVIQNPRYQVTQFGKPVTLSCSQTLNHNVMYWYQQKSSQAPKLLFHYYDKDFNNEADTPDNFQSRRPNTSFCFLDIRSPGLGDTAMYLCATSRGRGTDTQYFGPGTRLTVL.